These 17 T cell receptor beta chains originate from one sample sequenced in a study of response to subunit inactivated influenza vaccine. TCRdb fed the RT-PCR reads into MiXCR, producing one record per CDR3 protein. The table records around 200,000 distinct CDR3 sequences, about 9% of them present only once. The specimen comprised non-naive T cells sorted from PBMCs, sampled on the day of vaccination. Receptor source: a man between 45 and 60 years old who received an inactivated influenza vaccine.

The genes are TRBV20-1 and TRBJ2-7, with TRBD2 matching 12 bases. V shed 5 bases, J shed 0 bases, and the junction held 2 bases outside the gene matches. The germline V gene encodes CDR1 DFQATT and CDR2 SNEGSKA (reference sequence). The CDR3 loop spans 14 amino acids. The CDR3: CSAQLAGGSYEQYF. The CDR3 nucleotides read TGCAGTGCTCAACTAGCGGGGGGCTCCTACGAGCAGTACTTC.

The CDR3 nucleotides are TGTGCCAGCAGTCACCACACCCGACCAGATACGCAGTATTTT. Amino acids: CASSHHTRPDTQYF. This sequence joins TRBV28 and TRBJ2-3, with no clear D. CDR1 is MDHEN and CDR2 is SYDVKM in the germline V gene. The germline V and J ends were trimmed by 5 bases and 4 bases, with 13 bases remaining between them. The CDR3 covers 14 residues. Based on the CDR3 plus reference TRBV28 and TRBJ2-3, the full variable domain is DVKVTQSSRYLVKRTGEKVFLECVQDMDHENMFWYRQDPGLGLRLIYFSYDVKMKEKGDIPEGYSVSREKKERFSLILESASTNQTSMYLCASSHHTRPDTQYFGPGTRLTVL.

This clonotype has ten or more counts. The chain employs TRBV6-2 or TRBV6-3 and TRBJ1-2; D may be TRBD1 (6 bases). Trimming left V 2 bases short and J 2 bases short, with 12 bases between. CDR1 is MNHEY, CDR2 SVGEGT, per germline. The CDR3 is 15 residues long. The chain's CDR3 is CASSYIRQENYGYTF. The CDR3 DNA sequence: TGTGCCAGCAGTTACATTCGACAGGAGAACTATGGCTACACCTTC.

This rearrangement joins TRBV2 to TRBJ2-5; TRBD2 matches at 8 bases. V was clipped by 6 bases and J by 5 bases; unmatched bases: 5. The CDR3 has 13 amino acids. CDR1 is SNHLY and CDR2 is FYNNEI in the germline V gene. The CDR3 loop is CASSGTSVETQYF. Here the CDR3 DNA reads TGTGCCAGCAGCGGGACTAGTGTCGAGACCCAGTACTTC.

This clonotype was recorded a few times. V and J are TRBV5-1 and TRBJ2-5, with unresolved D. Germline V gene data show CDR1 as SGHRS and CDR2 as YFSETQ. The V end lost 2 bases, the J end lost 3 bases, and 8 bases lay between the germline ends. The CDR3 sequence is 13 residues long. The CDR3 nucleotides are TGCGCCAGCAGCTTAGGTCTAAAAGAGACCCAGTACTTC. Residues: CASSLGLKETQYF. Together with reference TRBV5-1 and TRBJ2-5, the CDR3 gives the full variable domain: KAGVTQTPRYLIKTRGQQVTLSCSPISGHRSVSWYQQTPGQGLQFLFEYFSETQRNKGNFPGRFSGRQFSNSRSEMNVSTLELGDSALYLCASSLGLKETQYFGPGTRLLVL.

This clonotype was recorded a few times. The genes are TRBV7-7 and TRBJ2-7; D may be TRBD1 (5 bases). This CDR3 is built from 14 residues. V was cut by 3 bases and J by 2 bases, with 11 bases left in between. The germline V gene encodes CDR1 SSHAT and CDR2 FNYEAQ (reference sequence). The CDR3 region has the DNA TGTGCCAGCAGCTTGGGGCCGGACACCTACGAGCAGTACTTC. Translating it yields CASSLGPDTYEQYF. Filled out from reference TRBV7-7 and TRBJ2-7, the complete variable domain reads GAGVSQSPRYKVTKRGQDVTLRCDPISSHATLYWYQQALGQGPEFLTYFNYEAQPDKSGLPSDRFSAERPEGSISTLTIQRTEQRDSAMYRCASSLGPDTYEQYFGPGTRLTVT.

Written as DNA, the CDR3 is TGCGCCAGCAGCCAAGTGACCCATCGGACTAGCGGAAACAATGAGCAGTTCTTC. Translated, it gives CASSQVTHRTSGNNEQFF. The J gene is TRBJ2-1, the V gene TRBV4-1; 10 nucleotides line up with TRBD2. The CDR3 is 18 amino acids. CDR1 and CDR2 (germline): MGHRA, YSYEKL. Germline trimming cut 1 base from V and 5 bases from J; bases unmatched to any gene: 11.

The chain uses TRBV30 and TRBJ1-3; D unresolved. The V gene's germline CDR1 is GTSNPN and CDR2 SVGIG (reference sequence). Deletions cut 3 bases from V and 1 base from J, with 4 bases between. This CDR3 is 12 amino acids long. The CDR3 region is CAWRASGNTIYF. In nucleotides, the CDR3 is TGTGCCTGGAGGGCTTCTGGAAACACCATATATTTT.

The V gene is TRBV28, the J gene TRBJ1-2; 8 bases line up with TRBD1. V lost 7 bases to trimming and J lost 6 bases; unmatched junction nucleotides: 13. CDR3 length: 15 amino acids. In germline, CDR1 is MDHEN, CDR2 SYDVKM. The CDR3 region has the DNA TGTGCCAGCACCCCGGGGACAGGAAGGGGGCATGGCTACACCTTC. As protein: CASTPGTGRGHGYTF.

The rearrangement joins TRBV5-1 to TRBJ2-5; the match to TRBD2 covers 7 bases. This CDR3 is built from 14 residues. The germline gives CDR1 SGHRS, CDR2 YFSETQ. J lost 5 bases, V lost 4 bases, and 8 bases had no gene match. CDR3 amino acids: CASSGGSGSETQYF. The DNA of the CDR3 is TGCGCCAGCAGCGGCGGGAGTGGTTCGGAGACCCAGTACTTC.

This clonotype was detected ten times or more. The rearrangement uses TRBV5-1 and TRBJ2-3, with D possibly being TRBD1 (5 bases). Germline CDR1 reads SGHRS; CDR2 reads YFSETQ. V was pared by 1 base and J by 6 bases, with 12 bases between. This CDR3 has 14 amino acids. The chain's CDR3 is CASSLSGSGDTQYF. The CDR3 DNA reads as TGCGCCAGCAGCTTGTCAGGGTCCGGTGATACGCAGTATTTT.

Ten or more counts support this clonotype. This chain links TRBV20-1 with TRBJ2-3; 7 bases match TRBD2. Germline CDR1 reads DFQATT; CDR2 reads SNEGSKA (reference sequence). The V and J ends lost 2 bases and 6 bases, in that order; junction bases with no gene match: 8. The CDR3 consists of 14 residues. CDR3 sequence (DNA): TGCAGTGCTAGAAAATCCGGGACTACGGATACGCAGTATTTT. It yields the protein CSARKSGTTDTQYF.

The chain is built from TRBV28 and TRBJ2-1; 9 nucleotides match TRBD2. This CDR3 is 18 amino acids long. The ends lost 3 bases at V and 7 bases at J; junction bases unmatched: 16. The germline V gene has CDR1 MDHEN and CDR2 SYDVKM. The CDR3 DNA reads TGTGCCAGCAGTTTCGCCCTCTCCAGCGGGAGGATAACGAATGAGCAGTTCTTC. Translation: CASSFALSSGRITNEQFF.

This clonotype appeared many times. The chain is built from TRBV4-2 and TRBJ1-6, with TRBD1 matching 9 bases. V was pared by 4 bases and J by 7 bases, with 5 bases of the junction left unmatched. The CDR3 is made up of 15 amino acids. Per the germline V gene, CDR1 is LGHNA and CDR2 is YNFKEQ. CDR3 bases: TGTGCCAGCAGCCCCCGGGACAGGGACAATTCACCCCTCCACTTT. As protein: CASSPRDRDNSPLHF.

Ten or more counts support this clonotype. V is TRBV12-3 or TRBV12-4 and J is TRBJ2-1, with 7 positions matching TRBD1. This CDR3 comprises 16 residues. With V trimmed by 6 bases and J by 3 bases, 11 bases remained unmatched. The CDR3 DNA reads as TGTGCCAGCAGGGCTGACAGGGACATATACTACAATGAGCAGTTCTTC. It translates to CASRADRDIYYNEQFF.

In this sample, this clonotype turned up a few times. This chain links TRBV28 with TRBJ2-6; D may be TRBD1 or TRBD2 (5 bases each). The CDR3 runs 17 residues. The germline CDR1 and CDR2 sequences are MDHEN and SYDVKM. V shed 3 bases and J shed 4 bases, with 16 bases lying between them. CDR3 DNA sequence: TGTGCCAGCAGTTTTTGGGACGGCCGGTCAGGGGCCAACGTCCTGACTTTC. Protein: CASSFWDGRSGANVLTF. Full variable domain (rest looked up from reference TRBV28 and TRBJ2-6): DVKVTQSSRYLVKRTGEKVFLECVQDMDHENMFWYRQDPGLGLRLIYFSYDVKMKEKGDIPEGYSVSREKKERFSLILESASTNQTSMYLCASSFWDGRSGANVLTFGAGSRLTVL.

This chain connects TRBV30 to TRBJ1-4; D gene unclear. Per the germline V gene, CDR1 is GTSNPN and CDR2 is SVGIG (reference sequence). Trimming took off 0 bases at V and 8 bases at J, with 10 bases between the two ends. The CDR3 sequence is 13 residues long. The CDR3 here is CAWSVPGVEKLFF. CDR3 nucleotide sequence: TGTGCCTGGAGTGTCCCCGGGGTAGAAAAACTGTTTTTT.